What follows are 22 T cell receptor beta chains derived from one specimen sequenced in a study of beta chain features in type 1 diabetes. Their antigen targets remain unknown. Study-wide findings and caveats: There was a moderate but significant shortening of TCRB CDR3s in all four CD4+ subsets of Type 1 diabetes patients.

All of the isolated RNA was reverse transcribed, so expressed TCRB transcripts were sequenced. Data came from immunoSEQ multiplex PCR; TCRdb stores just in-frame clones and leaves some out. The data hold about 260,000 clones, with roughly 20% observed a single time. Input material: naive CD4+ T cells from blood. Receptors were obtained from a middle-aged woman with type 1 diabetes.

Only a few counts were recorded for this clone. V usage is TRBV7-9 and J usage is TRBJ1-1; the D is unclear. The V gene's germline CDR1 is SEHNR and CDR2 FQNEAQ (reference sequence). CDR3 length equals 11 residues. With 3 bases removed from V and 8 bases from J, the gap between germline ends came to 7 bases. As DNA, the CDR3 is TGTGCCAGCAGCTTGAGGCTAGAAGCTTTCTTT. Translating gives CASSLRLEAFF.

The V and J genes are TRBV27 and TRBJ2-3; D is unresolved. V lost 6 bases to trimming and J lost 6 bases, with 7 bases between them. The CDR3 length is 11 residues. CDR1 is MNHEY, CDR2 SMNVEV, per germline (reference sequence). CDR3 residues: CASRLGDTQYF. Here the CDR3 DNA reads TGTGCCAGCAGATTAGGCGATACGCAGTATTTT.

This clone was counted only a few times. The J gene is TRBJ2-7, the V gene TRBV5-4, with 9 bases lining up with TRBD1. The J segment lost 8 bases and the V segment lost 4 bases, leaving 7 bases of the junction unmatched. CDR3 length: 13 residues. Germline CDR1 and CDR2: SGHNT and YYREEE (reference sequence). The CDR3 loop reads CASSLEQGAKQYF. The CDR3 DNA is TGTGCCAGCAGCCTTGAACAGGGGGCTAAGCAGTACTTC.

The V call is TRBV7-9, the J call TRBJ1-1; D call uncertain. CDR3 length: 14 amino acids. Germline V CDR1 and CDR2: SEHNR, FQNEAQ (reference sequence). The V and J ends lost 5 bases and 2 bases respectively, with 12 bases between them. The CDR3 DNA reads as TGTGCCAGCAGCCCCGACACGTTCAACACTGAAGCTTTCTTT. This sequence encodes CASSPDTFNTEAFF.

CDR3 in amino acids: CASSQAGETQYF. The CDR3 DNA is TGTGCCAGCAGCCAAGCCGGAGAGACCCAGTACTTC. The V and J genes are TRBV14 and TRBJ2-5; no clear D gene. Germline CDR1 and CDR2: SGHDN and FVKESK. V was shortened by 1 base and J by 4 bases, with 4 bases between the two germline ends. This CDR3 region has 12 residues.

The V call is TRBV6-6, the J call TRBJ1-2, with D uncertain. Looked up from germline, CDR1 is MNHNY and CDR2 is SVGAGI (reference sequence). The CDR3 loop spans 12 amino acids. Deletions cut 4 bases from V and 4 bases from J, with 7 bases between. In DNA, the CDR3 is TGTGCCAGCAGTTTAGATAGCTATGGCTACACCTTC. It is translated as CASSLDSYGYTF.

This clone has only a few counts. The rearrangement links TRBV28 to TRBJ1-1, with D unclear. The CDR3 length is 13 residues. V dropped 6 bases and J dropped 1 base, with 9 bases sitting between them. Germline-derived CDR1 and CDR2 are MDHEN and SYDVKM. CDR3 DNA sequence: TGTGCCAGCAGCCCCCCGTCGAACACTGAAGCTTTCTTT. This encodes CASSPPSNTEAFF.

The rearrangement joins TRBV5-1 to TRBJ1-5; no definite D call. This CDR3 is 13 amino acids long. The ends were cut back, 4 bases at V and 2 bases at J, with 7 bases in the middle. The V gene's germline CDR1 is SGHRS and CDR2 YFSETQ. The CDR3 DNA reads as TGCGCCAGCAGCCCAGAAGGCAATCAGCCCCAGCATTTT. Its translation: CASSPEGNQPQHF.

V usage is TRBV5-1 and J usage is TRBJ2-5; possibly TRBD2 for D (5 bases). CDR3 size: 14 residues. Germline lookup yields CDR1 SGHRS and CDR2 YFSETQ. V lost 2 bases to trimming and J lost 2 bases, with 10 bases between them. The chain's CDR3 is CASSFEGRQETQYF. CDR3 nucleotides: TGCGCCAGCAGCTTCGAGGGCCGGCAAGAGACCCAGTACTTC.

The V call is TRBV7-3, the J call TRBJ2-5, with a possible D match to TRBD1 (5 bases). Trimming cost V 5 bases and J 2 bases, with 12 bases left between them. The CDR3 has 14 amino acids. Germline V CDR1 and CDR2: SGHTA, FQGTGA. In DNA form, the CDR3 reads TGTGCCAGCAGCCCTCAGGGCGGTCAAGAGACCCAGTACTTC. Residues: CASSPQGGQETQYF.

This clone occurred a few times. The chain links TRBV9 to TRBJ2-5; 10 bases line up with TRBD1. Germline V gives CDR1 SGDLS, CDR2 YYNGEE. The CDR3 has 16 amino acids. Trimming at V came to 1 base and at J to 1 base, leaving 4 bases not matched to a gene. The CDR3 is CASSVTWTGGQETQYF. CDR3 sequence (DNA): TGTGCCAGCAGCGTAACGTGGACAGGGGGCCAAGAGACCCAGTACTTC.

This clone was observed a few times. The chain joins TRBV10-3 to TRBJ2-1; D gene unclear. V was clipped by 3 bases and J by 7 bases, with 10 bases between them. Germline V gives CDR1 ENHRY, CDR2 SYGVKD. The CDR3 sequence is 13 residues long. The CDR3 DNA follows: TGTGCCATCAGTGACAACTACCAGAATGAGCAGTTCTTC. Translating it yields CAISDNYQNEQFF.

The gene calls are TRBV7-9 and TRBJ2-3; 12 bases are a match to TRBD1. Trimming took 4 bases from V and 6 from J; bases not matched to a gene: 2. The CDR3 is 14 amino acids. Germline V gene data show CDR1 as SEHNR and CDR2 as FQNEAQ (reference sequence). The CDR3 region is CASSSGQGADTQYF. CDR3 DNA: TGTGCCAGCAGCTCGGGACAGGGGGCTGATACGCAGTATTTT.

The chain uses TRBV7-7 and TRBJ2-5, with 9 positions matching TRBD1. Unmatched junction bases numbered 5, after V lost 4 bases and J lost 2 bases. Germline V gene data show CDR1 as SSHAT and CDR2 as FNYEAQ (reference sequence). This CDR3 is 15 amino acids long. The CDR3: CASSWGQGRQETQYF. CDR3 bases: TGTGCCAGCAGCTGGGGACAGGGTAGACAAGAGACCCAGTACTTC.

Points on this clone: The sample carries other DNA sequences with the same CDR3. V and J are TRBV6-5 and TRBJ2-1; 8 nucleotides match TRBD2. Looked up from germline, CDR1 is MNHEY and CDR2 is SVGAGI. The CDR3 loop spans 15 amino acids. Trimming at V came to 2 bases and at J to 0 bases, leaving 0 bases not matched to a gene. CDR3 DNA: TGTGCCAGCAGTTACAGCGGGAGCTCCTACAATGAGCAGTTCTTC. This translates into CASSYSGSSYNEQFF.

The CDR3 DNA reads TGCGCCAGCAGCCAACAGGGGGCTGGCTACGAGCAGTACTTC. Protein product: CASSQQGAGYEQYF. The chain employs TRBV5-1 and TRBJ2-7; 9 bases are shared with TRBD1. The CDR3 covers 14 residues. V trimming: 4 bases; J trimming: 3 bases; junction bases outside the gene matches: 5. Looked up from germline, CDR1 is SGHRS and CDR2 is YFSETQ.

The chain links TRBV9 to TRBJ2-1; tentatively, D is TRBD1 (5 bases). Between the trimmed V and J ends, which lost 3 bases and 0 bases, there was a span of 16 bases. Germline V gene data show CDR1 as SGDLS and CDR2 as YYNGEE. This CDR3 region has 17 residues. CDR3 protein: CASSGTIGVPSYNEQFF. CDR3 bases: TGTGCCAGCAGCGGAACGATAGGGGTCCCCTCCTACAATGAGCAGTTCTTC. Full variable domain (outside the CDR3, taken from reference TRBV9 and TRBJ2-1): DSGVTQTPKHLITATGQRVTLRCSPRSGDLSVYWYQQSLDQGLQFLIQYYNGEERAKGNILERFSAQQFPDLHSELNLSSLELGDSALYFCASSGTIGVPSYNEQFFGPGTRLTVL.

The CDR3 loop reads CASRSGVDYGYTF. CDR3 bases: TGCGCCAGCAGATCAGGGGTCGACTATGGCTACACCTTC. This sequence joins TRBV5-1 and TRBJ1-2; D possibly corresponds to TRBD1 (6 bases). This CDR3 is 13 amino acids long. With 5 bases removed from V and 3 bases from J, the gap between germline ends came to 11 bases. In germline, CDR1 is SGHRS, CDR2 YFSETQ.

CDR3 in amino acids: CASSLGRDPTYNEQFF. DNA for the CDR3: TGTGCCAGCAGCTTAGGGAGGGACCCCACCTACAATGAGCAGTTCTTC. The V gene is TRBV7-2, the J gene TRBJ2-1; tentative D call: TRBD2 (6 bases). The germline V and J ends were trimmed by 1 base and 2 bases, with 12 bases remaining between them. The CDR3 loop spans 16 amino acids. Germline CDR1 reads SGHTA; CDR2 reads FQGNSA.

This clone was detected a few times. The V call is TRBV7-9, the J call TRBJ1-2, with D unclear. V was shortened by 5 bases and J by 4 bases, with 20 bases between the two germline ends. Germline CDR1 SEHNR, CDR2 FQNEAQ (reference sequence). This CDR3 comprises 16 residues. The DNA for the CDR3 is TGTGCCAGCAGCCCCATTTTATCCCGGAGGTCCTATGGCTACACCTTC. Translated: CASSPILSRRSYGYTF.

The V gene is TRBV18, the J gene TRBJ2-3; D remains ambiguous. The CDR3 contains 15 residues. Looked up from germline, CDR1 is KGHSH and CDR2 is LQKENI. V gave up 3 bases and J gave up 0 bases, with 10 bases separating them. CDR3 nucleotide sequence: TGTGCCAGCTCACCTCGACTCACTAGCACAGATACGCAGTATTTT. Its translation: CASSPRLTSTDTQYF. Combining the CDR3 with reference TRBV18 and TRBJ2-3 gives the whole variable domain NAGVMQNPRHLVRRRGQEARLRCSPMKGHSHVYWYRQLPEEGLKFMVYLQKENIIDESGMPKERFSAEFPKEGPSILRIQQVVRGDSAAYFCASSPRLTSTDTQYFGPGTRLTVL.

This clone was counted only a few times. The rearrangement links TRBV28 to TRBJ2-1; possibly TRBD2 for D (5 bases). The V and J ends lost 2 bases and 8 bases respectively, with 10 bases between them. Germline V gene lookup returns CDR1 MDHEN and CDR2 SYDVKM. The CDR3 runs 13 residues. The CDR3, as DNA: TGTGCCAGCAGTTTAAGAGGGAGAGATGAGCAGTTCTTC. This codes for CASSLRGRDEQFF.